This entry is about one TCR beta chain. Which antigen it targets is not known. There are no base qualities to consult, and no much larger clone falls within one base. From the cysteine up to the phenylalanine, the CDR3 has a length of 15 residues. Left in the record is the CDR3 DNA by itself, 45 bases read in frame from the first base. CDR1 and CDR2 were assigned from the germline V gene as MRHNA and SNTAGT. Germline trimming: 4 bases from V, 1 base from J; junction bases outside gene matches: 0. This sample stems from a study of cytotoxic CD8 clonotypes in ibrutinib-treated CLL (dated by TCRdb to about 2021). With respect to the entire study: The cohort included about 15 treatment-naive and about a dozen relapsed/refractory patients; around 17 were IGHV unmutated. Responses were partial in around 25 patients and complete in 2; after median approximately 69 months follow-up, about 14 stayed in remission and about twelve progressed. Response samples were obtained after a median of about 13 months of treatment, with a range of roughly 6 to 40 months. On average, each sample had 255,043 productive templates and more than 75,000 productive rearrangements. Longitudinal samples were available for about 30% of the roughly 90 trial participants. Cryopreserved peripheral blood mononuclear cells were collected before treatment, at response, and at either disease progression or sustained remission. Every remission and progressive disease sample was obtained while ibrutinib was still being received by the patients. Overall results and qualifications from the work: Public clonotypes were found to be uncommon and were observed to contract or remain stable during treatment; the increase in clonality was shown to reflect expansion of private clonotypes at ibrutinib response. Sustained-remission and progressing patients did not have matched sampling times, and lymph node repertoires were not examined. At ibrutinib response clonality went up, during sustained remission it held steady, and at progression it dropped back toward baseline. Baseline clonality was found to be higher than that of age-matched healthy donors and was strongly correlated with circulating CD8+ T-cell counts.

This specimen's time point label, interpreted: progressive disease on ibrutinib. For TCR beta library preparation, 2 to 2.5 micrograms of genomic DNA were isolated from cryopreserved PBMCs. High-throughput TCR beta sequencing was performed on longitudinal blood samples from CLL patients receiving ibrutinib monotherapy. The patients took part in an open-label, single-center phase 2 trial of ibrutinib monotherapy. Each clonotype received, on average, 10x coverage in deep resolution sequencing performed on a MiSeq, where the target depth lay between 1 in 1 million and 1 in 200,000 T cells. The immunoSEQ hsTCRB Kit was used to generate TCR beta libraries. As for the original processing: The data were analyzed with ImmunoSEQ Analyzer and ImmunoSEQ Data Assistant, and V, D and J gene assignments followed IMGT definitions. Clonality, with values ranging from 0 to 1, was calculated as one minus the normalized Shannon entropy of productive rearrangement frequencies. Public clonotype analysis was restricted to overrepresented clonotypes comprising at least 0.05% of each patient's repertoire. Around 12 age-matched healthy donor repertoires from immuneACCESS were used as controls for clonality. TCRdb holds this immuneACCESS table with in-frame rearrangements only. Some clones are missing; in checked studies, unresolved V genes explain under half, and the rest has no known cause. That table supplies the V and J calls and clone size; D and trimming were determined from the DNA. In all, the sample holds 160,000 or so clones, and 88% of those were seen once. The ten largest clones add up to roughly 3% of the sample.

The sequences come from PBMCs, collected at disease progression, from a patient treated with ibrutinib. The sequence links TRBV6-4 to TRBJ2-2, and 10 junction bases match TRBD2. The clonotype comes from a human donor with chronic lymphocytic leukemia. In nucleotides, the sequence is TGTGCCAGCAGTGGGACTAGCGGGAACACCGGGGAGCTGTTTTTT. This codes for CASSGTSGNTGELFF.